Detailed here is one T cell receptor (beta chain). Its antigen is not identified. Germline V gene lookup returns CDR1 MNHEY and CDR2 SVGEGT. The CDR3 covers 16 residues. The sample is drawn from a study of T cells expressing NK-cell markers. Study-level results: It was still unclear whether expanded NKG2C+ T cell clones were HCMV specific.

After re-calling the 5' RACE reads, TCRdb lists one entry per CDR3 protein, DNA absent. The sample's table shows a few hundred thousand distinct CDR3 sequences. This chain joins TRBV6-2 or TRBV6-3 and TRBJ2-3; TCRdb designates TRBD2, a call that cannot be tested without DNA. This receptor was taken from a young man in good health. What was sequenced was blood T cells: a sorted CD56 or NKG2C T cell subset, CD4+ or CD8+ T cells, or bulk PBMC T cells (not recorded which). The CDR3 here is CASSYSSGRVTDTQYF.